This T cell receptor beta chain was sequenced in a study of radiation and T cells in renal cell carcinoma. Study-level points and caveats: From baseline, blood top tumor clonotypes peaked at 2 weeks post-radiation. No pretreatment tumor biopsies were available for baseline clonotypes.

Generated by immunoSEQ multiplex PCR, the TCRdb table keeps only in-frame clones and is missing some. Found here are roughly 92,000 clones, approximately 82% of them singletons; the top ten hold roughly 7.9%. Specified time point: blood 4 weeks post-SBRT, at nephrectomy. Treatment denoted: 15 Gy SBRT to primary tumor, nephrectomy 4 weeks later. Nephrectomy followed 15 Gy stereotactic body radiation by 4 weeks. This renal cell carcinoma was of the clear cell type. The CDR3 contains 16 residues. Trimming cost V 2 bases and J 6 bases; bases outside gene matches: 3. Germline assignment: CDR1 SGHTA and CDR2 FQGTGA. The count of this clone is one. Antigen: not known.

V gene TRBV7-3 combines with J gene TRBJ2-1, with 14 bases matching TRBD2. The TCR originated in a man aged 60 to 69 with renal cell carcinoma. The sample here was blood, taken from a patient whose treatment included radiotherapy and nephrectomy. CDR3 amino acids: CASSLLGTSGGNEQFF. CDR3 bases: TGTGCCAGCAGCTTACTCGGGACTAGCGGGGGCAATGAGCAGTTCTTC.